A single sample is the source of the 13 T cell receptor beta chains below, sequenced in a study of T cells in Graves' hyperthyroidism and ophthalmopathy. From RNA transcripts, TCR beta CDR3 regions were amplified. A set of HTBI primers served as the primers for a first-round RT-PCR of the TCR CDR3. TCRdb re-called the multiplex PCR reads through MiXCR, storing one row per CDR3 protein. The repertoire holds a few hundred thousand distinct CDR3 sequences, about an eighth seen once, with roughly 4.8% in the top ten. Sequenced input: blood. These receptors all come from a woman under 30 with Graves' hyperthyroidism.

This clonotype has at least ten counts. V usage is TRBV7-9 and J usage is TRBJ2-1; 7 bases map to TRBD2. J was trimmed by 9 bases and V by 6 bases; bases with no gene match: 11. The CDR3 covers 14 residues. Germline V CDR1 and CDR2: SEHNR, FQNEAQ (reference sequence). The CDR3 coding sequence is TGTGCCAGCAGGGGCGACGGGCGGGAGACTGAGCAGTTCTTC. It yields the protein CASRGDGRETEQFF.

This clonotype turned up a few times. This may be a read error, as it is one base from a much larger clone. The V gene is TRBV28, the J gene TRBJ1-1, with D tentatively TRBD1 (5 bases). The CDR3 is 16 residues long. CDR1 and CDR2 from the germline V gene are MDHEN and SYDVKM. In nucleotides, the CDR3 is TGTGCCAGCACCCTATACCTAGTATGGGGGAACACTGAAGCTCTCTTT. Its protein is CASTLYLVWGNTEALF.

This clonotype appeared a few times. This chain uses TRBV11-3 with TRBJ2-2, with D possibly TRBD1 on 5 matching bases. V was pared by 8 bases and J by 1 base, with 8 bases between. The CDR3 sequence is 13 residues long. CDR1 is SGHNT and CDR2 is YENEEA in the germline V gene. This CDR3 reads CASEDRNTGELFF. CDR3 sequence (DNA): TGTGCCAGCGAAGACAGGAACACCGGGGAGCTGTTTTTT.

The CDR3 bases are TGCAGTGCTAGACCCACGAGCGGTGAGCAGTTCTTC. Residues: CSARPTSGEQFF. The rearrangement joins TRBV20-1 to TRBJ2-1, with D perhaps TRBD2 (5 bases). Germline V CDR1 and CDR2: DFQATT, SNEGSKA (reference sequence). With 2 bases removed from V and 9 bases from J, the gap between germline ends came to 11 bases. This CDR3 has 12 residues.

This clonotype was observed a few times. V gene TRBV20-1 combines with J gene TRBJ2-7, with 8 bases fitting TRBD2. The V gene end was trimmed by 4 bases and the J gene end by 0 bases; junction bases not matched to a gene: 8. The CDR3 totals 15 residues. Germline lookup yields CDR1 DFQATT and CDR2 SNEGSKA (reference sequence). CDR3 coding DNA: TGCAGTGCTACGCCCACTAGCGGCCGCTCCTACGAGCAGTACTTC. It yields the protein CSATPTSGRSYEQYF.

As regards this clonotype: One junction end disagrees with the germline gene, perhaps due to a read error. J is TRBJ1-2 and V is TRBV10-3; no definite D call. Germline CDR1 ENHRY, CDR2 SYGVKD. This CDR3 is 13 amino acids long. CDR3 sequence (DNA): TGTGCCACCAGTGTAAAACCCGGAGATGGCTACACCTTC. It specifies CATSVKPGDGYTF.

This clonotype was seen at least ten times. The V and J genes are TRBV2 and TRBJ2-1; TRBD1 or TRBD2 may be the D gene (5 bases each). Between the trimmed V and J ends, which lost 8 bases and 5 bases, there was a span of 13 bases. Germline assignment: CDR1 SNHLY and CDR2 FYNNEI. CDR3 length: 13 residues. The CDR3: CASARGLDNEQFF. As DNA, the CDR3 is TGTGCCAGCGCCCGGGGCCTGGACAATGAGCAGTTCTTC.

This clonotype was picked up a small number of times. This chain joins TRBV6-5 and TRBJ1-5, with TRBD1 as a possible D gene (5 bases). Germline loops: CDR1 MNHEY, CDR2 SVGAGI. This CDR3 is 17 amino acids long. V was shortened by 2 bases and J by 5 bases, with 19 bases between the two germline ends. CDR3 DNA: TGTGCCAGCAGTTACCCCCCCCAGGTGGGACTTCATCAGCCCCAGCATTTT. It codes for CASSYPPQVGLHQPQHF.

This clonotype appeared many times. The V gene is TRBV24-1, the J gene TRBJ2-1; a weak D match, TRBD2 (5 bases). V was clipped by 7 bases and J by 5 bases, with 17 bases between them. The CDR3 extends over 15 amino acids. Germline values: CDR1 KGHDR, CDR2 SFDVKD. The CDR3 DNA sequence: TGTGCCACCAGCGGAGGAGTCCCCCAAAACAATGAGCAGTTCTTC. Protein product: CATSGGVPQNNEQFF.

This clonotype was counted only a few times. This rearrangement joins TRBV29-1 to TRBJ1-2; no clear D gene. This CDR3 is 13 amino acids long. Per germline, CDR1 SQVTM and CDR2 ANQGSEA. The germline V and J ends were trimmed by 3 bases and 8 bases, with 16 bases remaining between them. CDR3 DNA sequence: TGCAGCGTTGACCAACCGGGCGGGGTCGGCTACACCTTC. Amino acids: CSVDQPGGVGYTF.

Ten or more counts support this clonotype. The rearrangement links TRBV2 to TRBJ2-1; TRBD2 aligns across 8 bases. This CDR3 region has 16 residues. V lost 7 bases to trimming and J lost 9 bases; unmatched junction nucleotides: 17. The germline CDR1 and CDR2 sequences are SNHLY and FYNNEI. The CDR3 reads CASIITREGLGTEQFF. CDR3 bases: TGTGCCAGCATAATAACTCGGGAGGGCCTAGGTACTGAGCAGTTCTTC.

This clonotype was seen at least ten times. The chain carries TRBV12-3 or TRBV12-4 and TRBJ2-3; 10 bases match TRBD1. This CDR3 has 15 residues. Germline trimming cut 7 bases from V and 3 bases from J; bases unmatched to any gene: 7. In DNA form, the CDR3 reads TGTGCCAGCACTTTCAGGGACAGGGGTACAGATACGCAGTATTTT. It is translated as CASTFRDRGTDTQYF.

This clonotype was recorded at least ten times. The chain has TRBV6-2 or TRBV6-3 and TRBJ1-1, with D uncertain. This CDR3 region has 13 residues. Between the trimmed V and J ends, which lost 2 bases and 0 bases, there was a span of 4 bases. Per germline, CDR1 MNHEY and CDR2 SVGEGT. CDR3 in DNA: TGTGCCAGCAGTTACGTGATGAACACTGAAGCTTTCTTT. Its translation is CASSYVMNTEAFF.